The 12 T cell receptor beta chains below were found in one sample sequenced in a study of T-cell reconstitution after alpha-beta-depleted transplantation in children. During its preparation, the TCRbeta library received unique molecular identifiers. TCRdb re-called the PCR reads through MiXCR, storing one row per CDR3 protein. The sample lists tens of thousands of distinct CDR3 sequences, 35% to 55% occurring once. The material was PBMCs, mostly from graft donor cells, obtained 360 days after TCRalphabeta/CD19-depleted stem cell transplant. All receptors derive from a male patient aged 10 to 17 who had a stem cell transplant for acute lymphoblastic leukemia, so the T cells may come from the graft donor.

CDR3 DNA: TGTGCCAGCAGTTTACAGGGCATGAACACCGGGGAGCTGTTTTTT. This sequence encodes CASSLQGMNTGELFF. This chain joins TRBV12-3 or TRBV12-4 and TRBJ2-2, with D perhaps TRBD1 (5 bases). The CDR3 sequence is 15 residues long. V lost 2 bases, J lost 1 base, and 8 bases lay in between.

The chain employs TRBV7-9 and TRBJ2-7; D assignment may be TRBD1 or TRBD2 (6 bases each). The CDR3 loop spans 14 amino acids. In germline, CDR1 is SEHNR, CDR2 FQNEAQ (reference sequence). V was trimmed by 1 base and J by 2 bases, leaving 9 bases between them. In DNA form, the CDR3 reads TGTGCCAGCAGCTTAGTCGGGGGCCCCTACGAGCAGTACTTC. Its translation: CASSLVGGPYEQYF.

This clonotype has just a few counts. The genes are TRBV5-1 and TRBJ2-1; 8 nucleotides line up with TRBD2. Unmatched junction bases numbered 5, after V lost 7 bases and J lost 2 bases. In germline, CDR1 is SGHRS, CDR2 YFSETQ. The CDR3 spans 14 residues. CDR3 DNA sequence: TGCGCCAGCCAGCGGGAGACCACCTACAATGAGCAGTTCTTC. Its protein product is CASQRETTYNEQFF.

The J gene is TRBJ2-5, the V gene TRBV12-3 or TRBV12-4; D may be TRBD1 or TRBD2 (6 bases each). The CDR3 contains 14 residues. V gave up 7 bases and J gave up 5 bases, with 17 bases separating them. The CDR3 here is CASTHWGRGETQYF. The CDR3 DNA reads as TGTGCCAGCACCCACTGGGGGCGGGGCGAGACCCAGTACTTC.

This clonotype appeared a single time. The V gene is TRBV28, the J gene TRBJ2-2; tentatively, D is TRBD1 (5 bases). This CDR3 region has 14 residues. Looked up from germline, CDR1 is MDHEN and CDR2 is SYDVKM. V dropped 5 bases and J dropped 4 bases, with 11 bases sitting between them. This chain's CDR3 is CASSRQGFTGELFF. Written as DNA, the CDR3 is TGTGCCAGCAGTCGTCAGGGTTTCACCGGGGAGCTGTTTTTT. Full variable domain (remainder filled in from reference TRBV28 and TRBJ2-2): DVKVTQSSRYLVKRTGEKVFLECVQDMDHENMFWYRQDPGLGLRLIYFSYDVKMKEKGDIPEGYSVSREKKERFSLILESASTNQTSMYLCASSRQGFTGELFFGEGSRLTVL.

The chain recombines TRBV7-9 with TRBJ2-3, with a weak D call TRBD1 (5 bases). V lost 4 bases and J 4 bases, leaving 6 bases between the germline ends. Germline CDR1 reads SEHNR; CDR2 reads FQNEAQ (reference sequence). The CDR3 totals 12 residues. Here the CDR3 DNA reads TGTGCCAGCAGCTCAGGGTCAGATACGCAGTATTTT. Translated, it gives CASSSGSDTQYF.

The rearrangement links TRBV27 to TRBJ2-7; D unclear. There are 15 residues in the CDR3. Germline CDR1 reads MNHEY; CDR2 reads SMNVEV (reference sequence). V shed 7 bases and J shed 1 base, with 17 bases lying between them. The CDR3, as DNA: TGTGCCAGCACCCCTGCCGGAGCGAAATCCTACGAGCAGTACTTC. It translates to CASTPAGAKSYEQYF.

In its sample, this clonotype was seen a few times. The chain has TRBV5-5 and TRBJ2-1; no definite D call. Trimming shortened V by 4 bases and J by 8 bases, and 22 bases separated the two germline ends. Germline-derived CDR1 and CDR2 are SGHKS and YYEKEE (reference sequence). CDR3 length equals 16 residues. For the CDR3, the DNA is TGTGCCAGCAGCCCATCACTCCCCCACCGGACCGATGAGCAGTTCTTC. Amino acid sequence: CASSPSLPHRTDEQFF.

The chain uses TRBV24-1 and TRBJ2-1; 8 nucleotides agree with TRBD1. CDR1 and CDR2 (germline): KGHDR, SFDVKD. CDR3 length equals 13 residues. Unmatched junction bases numbered 7, after V lost 9 bases and J lost 7 bases. CDR3 amino acids: CATGDRRTNEQFF. CDR3 in DNA: TGTGCCACCGGGGACAGGAGGACAAATGAGCAGTTCTTC.

J is TRBJ1-1 and V is TRBV4-1; weak D call: TRBD1 (6 bases). This CDR3 is 12 amino acids long. Deletions cut 3 bases from V and 5 bases from J, with 7 bases between. Germline CDR1 and CDR2: MGHRA and YSYEKL. The CDR3 protein is CASSHQGTEAFF. CDR3 sequence (DNA): TGCGCCAGCAGCCACCAGGGGACTGAAGCTTTCTTT.

This clonotype was seen a few times. The V call is TRBV7-8, the J call TRBJ2-7; 8 positions match TRBD1. The V and J ends lost 3 bases and 1 base, in that order; junction bases with no gene match: 8. The CDR3 has 16 residues. Germline V gives CDR1 SGHVS, CDR2 FQNEAQ. The CDR3 nucleotides are TGTGCCAGCAGCTTCCCCCAGGGGGCGAATTCCTACGAGCAGTACTTC. Its translation is CASSFPQGANSYEQYF.

This clonotype was counted a few times. The V gene is TRBV20-1, the J gene TRBJ2-5; 10 nucleotides line up with TRBD1. The germline gives CDR1 DFQATT, CDR2 SNEGSKA (reference sequence). Germline trimming cut 6 bases from V and 5 bases from J; bases unmatched to any gene: 9. This CDR3 is built from 14 residues. For the CDR3, the DNA is TGCAGTGCCTCCGGGACAGGGGTTCCGGAGACCCAGTACTTC. Translating it yields CSASGTGVPETQYF.